The rows below give T cell receptor beta chains drawn from one sample of a study of blood T cell repertoires in COVID-19. Sequenced by immunoSEQ multiplex PCR; TCRdb stores in-frame clones only, minus some. The table records about 330,000 clones, about 90% of them present only once. Source material: PBMCs or T cells enriched from blood (not recorded which). These receptors were obtained from a man between 25 and 39 years old who had recovered from COVID-19. CDR3s include the opening cysteine and the closing phenylalanine or tryptophan. D genes are given only for firm matches. The size field is filled for only some rows; it gives once, few, many or a size class.

.	15	TRBV10-3	TRBJ1-4	TRBD1	TGTGCCATCAGTGATATAACAGGGGGCGGTGAAAAACTGTTTTTT	CAISDITGGGEKLFF
few	16	TRBV5-1	TRBJ2-3	TRBD2	TGCGCCAGCAGCTCTGCTAGCGGGTCGAGCACAGATACGCAGTATTTT	CASSSASGSSTDTQYF
.	12	TRBV2	TRBJ1-5	.	TGTGCCAGCAGTGAATCCGTTCAGCCCCAGCATTTT	CASSESVQPQHF
.	14	TRBV28	TRBJ1-2	TRBD1	TGTGCCAGCAGCTTTGGACAGGAAAACTATGGCTACACCTTC	CASSFGQENYGYTF
.	11	TRBV6-6	TRBJ1-6	TRBD1	TGTGCCTCCACAGGGGGGGAAACCCTCCACTTT	CASTGGETLHF
.	14	TRBV28	TRBJ1-2	TRBD1	TGTGCCAGCAGTTTAGGACAGGGTCACTATGGCTACACCTTC	CASSLGQGHYGYTF
.	13	TRBV5-4	TRBJ1-2	.	TGTGCCAGCAGCTTGTTACAGGCGGGAGGCTACACCTTC	CASSLLQAGGYTF
.	15	TRBV11-2	TRBJ1-2	.	TGTGCCAGCAGCTTGGGCAGCTCCCTTTTCTATGGCTACACCTTC	CASSLGSSLFYGYTF
.	15	TRBV30	TRBJ2-7	TRBD1	TGTGCCTGGGGGGGGACAGGTAAAATACTCTACGAGCAGTACTTC	CAWGGTGKILYEQYF
.	14	TRBV9	TRBJ2-7	.	TGTGCCAGCAGCGTAGGAGGCAGTGGGTACGAGCAGTACTTC	CASSVGGSGYEQYF
.	15	TRBV7-9	TRBJ2-2	TRBD1	TGTGCCAGCAGCCTGGGACAGGGGGCCGGCGGGGAGCTGTTTTTT	CASSLGQGAGGELFF
once	16	TRBV27	TRBJ2-7	.	TGTGCCAGCAGTTTATCGCCCCAGAAGTTACCCTACGAGCAGTACTTC	CASSLSPQKLPYEQYF
.	14	TRBV9	TRBJ1-1	.	TGTGCCAGCAGCCCTCCCCCAGACACCTATGAAGCTTTCTTT	CASSPPPDTYEAFF
.	15	TRBV30	TRBJ2-7	TRBD1	TGTGCCTGGACTGGCCGGGTGGGACAGCACTACGAGCAGTACTTC	CAWTGRVGQHYEQYF
.	14	TRBV2	TRBJ1-1	.	TGTGCCAGCAGTGAAGTGGGACAGAACACTGAAGCTTTCTTT	CASSEVGQNTEAFF
.	15	TRBV11-2	TRBJ1-2	.	TGTGCCAGCAGTAGCTTAGGCAGGGCAAGGGATGGCTACACCTTC	CASSSLGRARDGYTF
.	14	TRBV28	TRBJ2-1	.	TGTGCCAGCTCCCTTGGAGGGGACTACAATGAGCAGTTCTTC	CASSLGGDYNEQFF
.	14	TRBV24-1	TRBJ2-3	TRBD1	TGTGCCACCAGAAGGACAGGGTCCGCAGATACGCAGTATTTT	CATRRTGSADTQYF
.	15	TRBV5-1	TRBJ1-3	TRBD1	TGCGCCAGCAAAGAGGGGGCGCATGCTGGAAACACCATATATTTT	CASKEGAHAGNTIYF
.	18	TRBV7-2	TRBJ2-1	.	TGTGCCAGCAGCCCGAAACGCACTAGCAGCCCCCATGCCGATGAGCAGTTCTTC	CASSPKRTSSPHADEQFF
.	13	TRBV5-1	TRBJ2-2	.	TGCGCCAGCTCAGGGTCAGTTTTGGGGGAGCTGTTTTTT	CASSGSVLGELFF
.	14	TRBV18	TRBJ2-5	.	TGTGCCAGCTCACCACAGAACAGCCAAGAGACCCAGTACTTC	CASSPQNSQETQYF
.	15	TRBV28	TRBJ2-5	.	TGTGCCAGCAGTTTAGCTATTGGGCCCCAAGAGACCCAGTACTTC	CASSLAIGPQETQYF
few	15	TRBV15	TRBJ1-2	.	TGTGCCACCAGCAGTACAGGCGCCCCTAACTATGGCTACACCTTC	CATSSTGAPNYGYTF
.	16	TRBV3-1/TRBV3-2	TRBJ2-7	TRBD1	TGTGCCAGCAGCCAAGCGGACAGGGACGTCGCCTACGAGCAGTACTTC	CASSQADRDVAYEQYF
.	14	TRBV18	TRBJ2-5	.	TGTGCCAGCTCACCACCCTCCCTATCGGAGACCCAGTACTTC	CASSPPSLSETQYF
.	15	TRBV15	TRBJ2-3	.	TGTGCCACCAGCGGGGGACTCCGAGCGACAGATACGCAGTATTTT	CATSGGLRATDTQYF
.	15	TRBV19	TRBJ2-7	TRBD1	TGTGCCAGTAGTACAACCGGGACAGGGGCCTACGAGCAGTACTTC	CASSTTGTGAYEQYF
.	14	TRBV18	TRBJ2-7	TRBD1	TGTGCCAGCTCACCGGGACAGGGTTTCTACGAGCAGTACTTC	CASSPGQGFYEQYF
.	15	TRBV10-3	TRBJ2-7	.	TGTGCCATCAGTGTTTCGGGGGTAGACTTGATGGAGCAGTACTTC	CAISVSGVDLMEQYF
.	12	TRBV28	TRBJ1-1	TRBD1	TGTGCTACGGGACAGATGAACACTGAAGCTTTCTTT	CATGQMNTEAFF
.	14	TRBV27	TRBJ2-1	.	TGTGCCAGCAGAGCTCACTTACTAGCAGCTGAGCAGTTCTTC	CASRAHLLAAEQFF
.	14	TRBV9	TRBJ1-1	TRBD1	TGTGCCAGCAGCGCCTGGGGACAGGACACTGAAGCTTTCTTT	CASSAWGQDTEAFF
few	15	TRBV4-2	TRBJ2-5	TRBD2	TGTGCCAGCAGCCCACCTAGCGGGGGGGCCGAGACCCAGTACTTC	CASSPPSGGAETQYF
.	11	TRBV5-6	TRBJ1-1	.	TGTGCCAGCAGCTACAGGACTGAAGCTTTCTTT	CASSYRTEAFF
.	13	TRBV5-4	TRBJ1-4	.	TGTGCCAGCAGCACAAGAGCGACTGAAAAACTGTTTTTT	CASSTRATEKLFF
few	11	TRBV28	TRBJ2-7	.	TGTGCCATAGGAGGTTCCTACGAGCAGTACTTC	CAIGGSYEQYF
.	12	TRBV3-1/TRBV3-2	TRBJ1-5	TRBD1	TGTGCCAGCAGCTTATCCCAGGGGGCCCTGCATTTT	CASSLSQGALHF
.	14	TRBV27	TRBJ2-4	.	TGTGCCAGCAGGTCGGAGAGAGACAAAAACATTCAGTACTTC	CASRSERDKNIQYF
.	13	TRBV7-2	TRBJ2-5	.	TGTGCCAGCAGCTTCGCAGGGGTGGAGACCCAGTACTTC	CASSFAGVETQYF